A selection of T cell receptor beta chains follows, all from one sample in a study of blood T cell repertoires in COVID-19. Assay: immunoSEQ multiplex PCR; the TCRdb copy retains only in-frame clones and omits some. This sample yields 90,000 to 120,000 clones, of which approximately 83% are seen a single time; about 3.8% belongs to the top ten. The specimen sequenced was peripheral blood. These receptors all come from a woman in her sixties or seventies with acute or convalescent COVID-19. Both conserved end residues are part of each CDR3. The D gene is left open where the match is weak. The listing skips clone size in some rows; elsewhere it reads once, few, many or a size class.

D gene	V gene	J gene	clone size	CDR3 DNA	CDR3 protein
.	TRBV7-2	TRBJ1-1	.	TGTGCCAGCAGCTTGACGTCCGCGGGCACTGAAGCTTTCTTT	CASSLTSAGTEAFF
TRBD1	TRBV20-1	TRBJ1-3	.	TGCAGTGCTAGTGGACAGGTTGAAAACACCATATATTTT	CSASGQVENTIYF
TRBD1	TRBV7-3	TRBJ1-6	.	TGTGCCAGCAGCCAGGGGGTTCCTTCACCCCTCCACTTT	CASSQGVPSPLHF
TRBD1	TRBV7-3	TRBJ2-1	.	TGTGCCAGCAGCCGAAACAGGGGGCTAAGTGAGCAGTTCTTC	CASSRNRGLSEQFF
TRBD1	TRBV6-4	TRBJ1-6	.	TGTGCCAGCGGACAGGACAGGGGCTCACCCCTCCACTTT	CASGQDRGSPLHF
.	TRBV19	TRBJ1-5	.	TGTGCCAGTAGTATCAGGGAAGGCGGTCAGCCCCAGCATTTT	CASSIREGGQPQHF
.	TRBV7-6	TRBJ1-6	.	TGTGCCAGCAGCCGGGGGGAGAGTTGGGGTTCACCCCTCCACTTT	CASSRGESWGSPLHF
TRBD1	TRBV2	TRBJ1-1	.	TGTGCCAGCACGACAGGGGCACGGGGGACTGAAGCTTTCTTT	CASTTGARGTEAFF
TRBD1	TRBV28	TRBJ1-2	.	TGTGCCAGCAGTTGGGGACAGGTAGTTCCCTATGGCTACACCTTC	CASSWGQVVPYGYTF
TRBD2	TRBV20-1	TRBJ2-1	.	TGCAGTGCTAATGACCCGACTAGCGGGCGAAATGAGCAGTTCTTC	CSANDPTSGRNEQFF
TRBD1	TRBV6-1	TRBJ1-6	.	TGTGCCAGCAGTGAAGGCGCGACAGGGATGTCACCCCTCCACTTT	CASSEGATGMSPLHF
.	TRBV19	TRBJ1-2	few	TGTGCCAGTAGTATTTTTGGAGGGGTTGACTATGGCTACACCTTC	CASSIFGGVDYGYTF
.	TRBV10-3	TRBJ1-5	.	TGTGCCATCAGTGAGACAGGAGGGAATCAGCCCCAGCATTTT	CAISETGGNQPQHF
.	TRBV27	TRBJ1-4	.	TGTGCCAGCAGTTTAATTTCTCCCGTTGCAACTAATGAAAAACTGTTTTTT	CASSLISPVATNEKLFF
TRBD1	TRBV19	TRBJ1-6	.	TGTGCCAGTAGTATTAACCCGACAGGGTCAGGGTCACCCCTCCACTTT	CASSINPTGSGSPLHF
.	TRBV3-1/TRBV3-2	TRBJ1-6	.	TGTGCCAGCAGCCAAGATTGGCCATATAATTCACCCCTCCACTTT	CASSQDWPYNSPLHF
.	TRBV19	TRBJ1-2	.	TGTGCCAGTAGTACGGGCAGGGAGGTTCATGGCTACACCTTC	CASSTGREVHGYTF
TRBD1	TRBV7-3	TRBJ1-3	.	TGTGCCAGCAGCCCAAACTCAGGGGGCGACACCATATATTTT	CASSPNSGGDTIYF
TRBD1	TRBV2	TRBJ1-4	.	TGTGCCAGCAGCCGCGACAGGGGAACTAATGAAAAACTGTTTTTT	CASSRDRGTNEKLFF
.	TRBV4-1	TRBJ1-3	.	TGCGCCAGCAGCCAAAGCGGAACCAAGAGCTCTGGAAACACCATATATTTT	CASSQSGTKSSGNTIYF
TRBD1	TRBV28	TRBJ2-2	.	TGTGCCAGCAGTCCCAGGCGGACAGGAGCGAACACCGGGGAGCTGTTTTTT	CASSPRRTGANTGELFF
TRBD2	TRBV5-3	TRBJ2-3	.	TGTGCCAGAAGCTTCCCCCGGGTATCGACTAGCGGGCACAGCACAGATACGCAGTATTTT	CARSFPRVSTSGHSTDTQYF
TRBD1	TRBV29-1	TRBJ1-2	.	TGCAGCGTTGAAGGATTGAGGACAGGGATCAACTATGGCTACACCTTC	CSVEGLRTGINYGYTF
.	TRBV7-2	TRBJ1-2	.	TGTGCCAGCAGCGCGTCATCGGGCTATGGCTACACCTTC	CASSASSGYGYTF
TRBD1	TRBV5-1	TRBJ1-2	.	TGCGCCAGCAGCGGAGGGGACAGGGGCTATGGCTACACCTTC	CASSGGDRGYGYTF
TRBD2	TRBV3-1/TRBV3-2	TRBJ2-1	.	TGTGCCAGCAGCCAATTATCCGGTGGGCTAGCGGGAGTTTCGCAGTTCTTC	CASSQLSGGLAGVSQFF
TRBD1	TRBV7-9	TRBJ1-1	.	TGTGCCAGCAGCGTAGACAGGGCCTCTGAAGCTTTCTTT	CASSVDRASEAFF
.	TRBV10-2	TRBJ2-7	.	TGCGCCAGCAGTGGGGGCCGCACCTGGGAGCAGTACTTC	CASSGGRTWEQYF
.	TRBV18	TRBJ1-1	.	TGTGCCAGCTCTCAGTCGGAGGGATGGAACACTGAAGCTTTCTTT	CASSQSEGWNTEAFF
.	TRBV7-8	TRBJ2-3	.	TGTGCCAGCAGGCCAAACCCAAGCGGAGGCACAGATACGCAGTATTTT	CASRPNPSGGTDTQYF
.	TRBV11-3	TRBJ2-5	.	TGTGCCAGCAGCAACTACGGGGGAGAGACCCAGTACTTC	CASSNYGGETQYF
TRBD1	TRBV7-2	TRBJ1-2	.	TGTGCCAGCAGCCGGAGGACAGGGGAGAACTATGGCTACACCTTC	CASSRRTGENYGYTF
.	TRBV4-3	TRBJ1-1	.	TGCGCCAGCAGCCACCGGGGGGGGGATCTAGAGGTAACTGAAGCTTTCTTT	CASSHRGGDLEVTEAFF
TRBD1	TRBV19	TRBJ2-2	.	TGTGCCAGTAGTATAGCGACAGGGGGCTTTACCGGGGAGCTGTTTTTT	CASSIATGGFTGELFF
TRBD1	TRBV2	TRBJ1-5	.	TGTGCCAGCAGTGATCTCCCCAGGGGGAATCAGCCCCAGCATTTT	CASSDLPRGNQPQHF
.	TRBV5-5	TRBJ1-5	.	TGTGCCAGCAGCTTGGGGGGCGGAAGGGTTGGTCAGCCCCAGCATTTT	CASSLGGGRVGQPQHF
.	TRBV7-3	TRBJ1-5	.	TGTGCCAGCAGCCCGAAAACAAGGGGCCTTGGCAATCAGCCCCAGCATTTT	CASSPKTRGLGNQPQHF
.	TRBV7-9	TRBJ2-1	.	TGTGCCAGCAAAACCGGGGACTCCTATTACAATGAGCAGTTCTTC	CASKTGDSYYNEQFF
TRBD1	TRBV27	TRBJ2-3	few	TGTGCCAGCAGCGACAGGGTTAGCACAGATACGCAGTATTTT	CASSDRVSTDTQYF
TRBD1	TRBV7-2	TRBJ2-1	.	TGTGCCAGCAGCTTTGGGGGAAAACAGGGGGCTAGGGAGCAGTTCTTC	CASSFGGKQGAREQFF
.	TRBV6-5	TRBJ1-1	.	TGTGCCAGCAGTTCGGGATATCTTAAGTCGGACACTGAAGCTTTCTTT	CASSSGYLKSDTEAFF
TRBD1	TRBV7-2	TRBJ1-1	few	TGTGCCAGCAGCTTTGGACAGGGGGGTAACACTGAAGCTTTCTTT	CASSFGQGGNTEAFF
.	TRBV28	TRBJ1-5	once	TGTGCCAGCAGCCTAGACAGCTTAGGTCAGCCCCAGCATTTT	CASSLDSLGQPQHF